These 25 T cell receptor beta chains originate from one sample sequenced in a study of monozygotic twins with inflammatory bowel disease. TCRdb re-called the 5' RACE reads, yielding one record per CDR3 amino acid sequence without DNA. The sample data list 200,000 to 250,000 distinct CDR3 sequences. The sequenced sample consisted of blood. Receptors originate from a human donor with ulcerative colitis or Crohn's disease, or a healthy co-twin of an affected twin (not recorded which).

This chain links TRBV12-3 or TRBV12-4 with TRBJ1-2; TCRdb reports TRBD1, a call that lacks DNA to check it against. The CDR3 runs 15 residues. The chain's CDR3 is CASGLSRGETYGYTF.

The chain joins TRBV20-1 to TRBJ1-2. The V gene's germline CDR1 is DFQATT and CDR2 SNEGSKA (reference sequence). The CDR3 extends over 11 amino acids. The CDR3 here is CSAQPGSLSLF.

The chain combines TRBV18 with TRBJ1-2. The CDR3 covers 15 residues. Looked up from germline, CDR1 is KGHSH and CDR2 is LQKENI. The CDR3: CASSSQAILNYGYTF.

Here the CDR3 reads CASSGLSNEKLFF. V gene TRBV7-8 combines with J gene TRBJ1-4; there is no DNA to check the TCRdb D call of TRBD1. The length of the CDR3 is 13 residues. CDR1 and CDR2 from the germline V gene are SGHVS and FQNEAQ.

The chain is built from TRBV29-1 and TRBJ1-2; the D call of TRBD1 rests on TCRdb alone, since no DNA is present to check it. Germline lookup yields CDR1 SQVTM and CDR2 ANQGSEA. The CDR3 spans 13 residues. CDR3 sequence: CSVMKQGAQGYTF.

This sequence joins TRBV7-9 and TRBJ2-7; the D call from TCRdb, TRBD1, cannot be confirmed without DNA. The germline gives CDR1 SEHNR, CDR2 FQNEAQ (reference sequence). The length of the CDR3 is 14 residues. The CDR3 spells CASRRVGGSYEQYF.

The chain carries TRBV7-2 and TRBJ2-3; TCRdb's D call of TRBD2 is untestable without DNA. CDR1 is SGHTA, CDR2 FQGNSA, per germline. The CDR3 sequence is 14 residues long. The CDR3 is CASSQSGLTDTQYF.

This chain joins TRBV4-1 and TRBJ2-1. The CDR3 runs to 18 residues. The germline CDR1 and CDR2 sequences are MGHRA and YSYEKL. CDR3: CASSQVQDVGSSYNEQFF.

This chain uses TRBV6-1 with TRBJ2-1; the D call of TRBD1 rests on TCRdb alone, since no DNA is present to check it. This CDR3 spans 16 amino acids. Per germline, CDR1 MNHNS and CDR2 SASEGT. The CDR3 here is CASRHGTGATSDEQFF.

The chain couples TRBV30 to TRBJ2-3; absent DNA, TCRdb's TRBD1 call cannot be checked. CDR1 and CDR2 (germline): GTSNPN, SVGIG (reference sequence). CDR3 size: 15 residues. The CDR3 loop reads CAWSLGGRSTDTQYF.

The rearrangement joins TRBV6-1 to TRBJ2-1; TCRdb's D gene call, TRBD2, goes unchecked for lack of DNA. This CDR3 contains 15 residues. Germline loops: CDR1 MNHNS, CDR2 SASEGT. The CDR3 is CASSPDSGSYNEQFF.

V usage is TRBV5-1 and J usage is TRBJ2-1; TCRdb's D call, TRBD2, is unchecked because there is no DNA. There are 12 residues in the CDR3. Germline V CDR1 and CDR2: SGHRS, YFSETQ. The CDR3: CASSLNSGEQFF.

The rearrangement uses TRBV3-1 and TRBJ2-7; as DNA is missing, the TRBD1 call by TCRdb cannot be tested. This CDR3 spans 13 amino acids. Germline CDR1 LGHDT, CDR2 YNNKEL (reference sequence). The CDR3: CASSPDPRAGQYF.

The J gene is TRBJ1-4, the V gene TRBV2. The CDR3 has 14 residues. Germline lookup yields CDR1 SNHLY and CDR2 FYNNEI. The CDR3 here is CASSHQPRGGKLFF.

The chain couples TRBV10-3 to TRBJ1-2; the D gene TCRdb calls, TRBD1, cannot be checked with no DNA. This CDR3 is 14 amino acids long. CDR1 and CDR2 (germline): ENHRY, SYGVKD. CDR3 sequence reads: CATAPGQGNYGYTF.

The V call is TRBV5-6, the J call TRBJ2-1; TCRdb outputs TRBD1, but without DNA this stays unchecked. The CDR3 spans 12 residues. From germline, CDR1 is SGHDT and CDR2 YYEEEE. Here the CDR3 reads CASSLGGQRQFF.

V usage is TRBV9 and J usage is TRBJ1-5; checking the TCRdb D call of TRBD1 is not possible without DNA. This CDR3 has 15 amino acids. Germline CDR1 and CDR2: SGDLS and YYNGEE. CDR3 loop: CASSAGQSNNQPQHF.

The chain links TRBV25-1 to TRBJ1-1. The germline gives CDR1 MGHDK, CDR2 SYGVNS. The CDR3 length is 14 residues. The CDR3: CASSPPGWNTEAFF.

The chain couples TRBV20-1 to TRBJ2-7; with no DNA, the TCRdb D assignment of TRBD2 cannot be verified. Germline CDR1 reads DFQATT; CDR2 reads SNEGSKA (reference sequence). The CDR3 has 15 residues. CDR3 region: CSARDSGRAWYEQYF.

The V and J genes are TRBV6-5 and TRBJ1-2. The CDR3 runs to 16 residues. CDR1 is MNHEY, CDR2 SVGAGI, per germline. CDR3 protein: CASSYEGSFTNYGYTF.

The chain is built from TRBV11-1 and TRBJ2-4; without DNA, the TCRdb call of TRBD2 cannot be checked. Germline assignment: CDR1 SGHAT and CDR2 FQDESV (reference sequence). The CDR3 spans 18 residues. The CDR3 loop is CASSLEGRGGGARNIQYF.

This CDR3 reads CASSSFNVLGTDTQYF. The J gene is TRBJ2-3, the V gene TRBV12-3 or TRBV12-4. The CDR3 loop spans 16 amino acids.

This chain uses TRBV20-1 with TRBJ1-5; TCRdb lists TRBD1, though no DNA is available to test this call. This CDR3 comprises 15 residues. Germline assignment: CDR1 DFQATT and CDR2 SNEGSKA (reference sequence). CDR3 residues: CSAQDREGGDQPQHF.

V and J are TRBV6-1 and TRBJ1-1; TCRdb gives TRBD1 as the D gene, but with no DNA this cannot be confirmed. This CDR3 contains 15 residues. Germline V gives CDR1 MNHNS, CDR2 SASEGT. CDR3 protein: CASTGAGAGDTEAFF.

J is TRBJ1-1 and V is TRBV5-6; as DNA is missing, the TRBD1 call by TCRdb cannot be tested. The CDR3 extends over 14 amino acids. The germline V gene has CDR1 SGHDT and CDR2 YYEEEE. CDR3 in amino acids: CASSGTGLGTEAFF.